This T cell receptor beta chain was captured in a study of identical twins. General study findings and limits: While abundant cord blood beta clonotypes carried fewer insertions, memory repertoires showed no such pattern.

This CDR3 is built from 14 residues. Germline assignment: CDR1 SGHDT and CDR2 YYEEEE. V dropped 6 bases and J dropped 5; count of bases not matched to a gene: 9. This clonotype was seen only a few times. Its antigen is not identified. Using its own MiXCR run on the 5' RACE reads, TCRdb lists one record per CDR3 protein. The table records approximately 600,000 distinct CDR3 sequences, around 7.5% of them present only once. Separately, the same data were catalogued under a study of yellow fever vaccine responses in identical twins.

This chain joins TRBV5-6 and TRBJ1-1, with 8 positions matching TRBD1. The sample taken for sequencing was PBMCs. The clonotype originates from a woman aged 18-29 years in good health. CDR3 nucleotide sequence: TGTGCCAGCAACCGAGACAGGGGAAGGACTGAAGCTTTCTTT. It specifies CASNRDRGRTEAFF.